Listed here are 16 T cell receptor beta chains from one sample, sequenced in a study of T-cell reconstitution after alpha-beta-depleted transplantation in children. Molecular barcoding with unique molecular identifiers was used for the TCRbeta library. MiXCR, run by TCRdb on the PCR reads, gives a single entry per CDR3 protein. The sample shows around 700,000 distinct CDR3 sequences, around 13% of them seen only once. This specimen was PBMCs, taken before TCRalphabeta/CD19-depleted stem cell transplant. The source is a girl aged 2 to 10 with congenital amegakaryocytic thrombocytopenia, due to receive a stem cell transplant.

This clonotype has at least ten counts. The chain uses TRBV20-1 and TRBJ2-3; D may be TRBD2 (5 bases). V gave up 6 bases and J gave up 2 bases, with 18 bases separating them. The CDR3 is made up of 15 amino acids. Germline values: CDR1 DFQATT, CDR2 SNEGSKA (reference sequence). CDR3 nucleotide sequence: TGCAGTGCAGACCCGGGAACAACACTCACAGATACGCAGTATTTT. Amino acid sequence: CSADPGTTLTDTQYF.

The J gene is TRBJ2-3, the V gene TRBV27; D is unresolved. Looked up from germline, CDR1 is MNHEY and CDR2 is SMNVEV (reference sequence). The CDR3 extends over 19 amino acids. The V end lost 3 bases, the J end lost 0 bases, and 22 bases lay between the germline ends. DNA of the CDR3: TGTGCCAGCAGTTTTGGTAGCCTCCTCCACCACTCTAGCACAGATACGCAGTATTTT. Its translation: CASSFGSLLHHSSTDTQYF.

This clonotype came up many times. This chain links TRBV20-1 with TRBJ2-1; 9 bases are shared with TRBD2. Germline CDR1 and CDR2: DFQATT and SNEGSKA (reference sequence). Trimming removed 1 base from V and 6 bases from J; junction bases left unmatched: 7. The CDR3 spans 15 residues. The CDR3: CSARGSAGGSNEQFF. The CDR3 DNA follows: TGCAGTGCTAGAGGCTCAGCGGGAGGTAGCAATGAGCAGTTCTTC.

Many counts were recorded for this clonotype. The chain couples TRBV12-3 or TRBV12-4 to TRBJ1-1, with 7 bases aligning to TRBD1. The CDR3 is 12 amino acids. The V and J ends lost 6 bases and 9 bases, in that order; junction bases with no gene match: 7. The CDR3 DNA reads TGTGCCAGCAGCGGACAGGTCGAGAAAGCTTTCTTT. Its protein product is CASSGQVEKAFF.

This clonotype was counted only a few times. This chain connects TRBV15 to TRBJ2-3; D gene unclear. Per the germline V gene, CDR1 is LNHNV and CDR2 is YYDKDF (reference sequence). The CDR3 is 16 amino acids. The V and J ends lost 1 base and 2 bases respectively, with 13 bases between them. CDR3 protein: CATSRGTLDVTDTQYF. The CDR3 DNA reads as TGTGCCACCAGCAGAGGTACCCTAGATGTCACAGATACGCAGTATTTT.

In its sample, this clonotype was seen a few times. This chain joins TRBV5-1 and TRBJ1-6; 7 bases map to TRBD1. CDR3 length: 15 residues. Germline V gives CDR1 SGHRS, CDR2 YFSETQ. Trimming at V came to 4 bases and at J to 9 bases, leaving 10 bases not matched to a gene. The CDR3 loop reads CASSPLGDRGSPLHF. The CDR3, as DNA: TGCGCCAGCAGCCCCCTGGGGGACAGAGGTTCACCCCTCCACTTT.

This clonotype occurred many times. The J gene is TRBJ1-4, the V gene TRBV6-6, with no clear D. The CDR3 runs to 13 residues. Germline CDR1 MNHNY, CDR2 SVGAGI (reference sequence). Deletions cut 2 bases from V and 7 bases from J, with 8 bases between. The CDR3 here is CASSYRSGEKLFF. The CDR3 DNA is TGTGCCAGCAGTTACAGGTCGGGTGAAAAACTGTTTTTT.

There are a few counts of this clonotype. DNA of the CDR3: TGTGCCAGCAGCCTCGCCCCCTTCGCTAGCGGGGTACAAGAGACCCAGTACTTC. This encodes CASSLAPFASGVQETQYF. V and J are TRBV7-3 and TRBJ2-5; 9 nucleotides match TRBD2. The CDR3 covers 18 residues. CDR1 SGHTA and CDR2 FQGTGA come from the germline V gene. The V segment lost 5 bases and the J segment 2 bases; nucleotides outside the gene matches: 15.

This clonotype was observed at least ten times. The V gene is TRBV5-1, the J gene TRBJ2-3; D gene unclear. Germline CDR1 is SGHRS and CDR2 is YFSETQ. Trimming removed 5 bases from V and 1 base from J, with 11 bases in between. The CDR3 consists of 14 residues. The CDR3 loop reads CASRLGPRTDTQYF. The DNA of the CDR3 is TGCGCCAGCAGGCTCGGGCCCCGCACAGATACGCAGTATTTT.

This clonotype has a count of ten or more. The chain joins TRBV4-1 to TRBJ1-1; perhaps TRBD1 as D (5 bases). CDR3 length: 14 amino acids. Germline assignment: CDR1 MGHRA and CDR2 YSYEKL. Trimming stripped 4 bases from V and 5 bases from J, with 14 bases between. The CDR3 reads CASSRRGSHTEAFF. CDR3 sequence (DNA): TGCGCCAGCAGCCGAAGGGGATCACATACTGAAGCTTTCTTT.

This clonotype was observed at least ten times. The V gene is TRBV28, the J gene TRBJ2-7; tentatively, D is TRBD1 or TRBD2 (6 bases each). The CDR3 has 13 amino acids. Trimming removed 6 bases at V and 5 bases at J, with 14 bases between. Per germline, CDR1 MDHEN and CDR2 SYDVKM. Here the CDR3 DNA reads TGTGCCAGCAGGGCAGGGGAGGTGGACGAGCAGTACTTC. This gives the protein CASRAGEVDEQYF.

The sample holds many counts of this clonotype. The chain employs TRBV29-1 and TRBJ2-4; the match to TRBD1 covers 8 bases. Germline V gene lookup returns CDR1 SQVTM and CDR2 ANQGSEA. V lost 1 base and J lost 5; bases outside the gene matches: 4. This CDR3 has 14 residues. The CDR3 DNA reads as TGCAGCGTTGAAGTCTGGGACAGGCAAAACATTCAGTACTTC. Translating gives CSVEVWDRQNIQYF.

The chain combines TRBV7-9 with TRBJ2-1, with D perhaps TRBD1 (5 bases). The length of the CDR3 is 15 residues. Trimming took 5 bases from V and 2 from J, leaving 13 bases between them. Germline V gene data show CDR1 as SEHNR and CDR2 as FQNEAQ (reference sequence). Written as DNA, the CDR3 is TGTGCCAGCAGCGCGCTCAGGGCCCCCTACAATGAGCAGTTCTTC. Its protein is CASSALRAPYNEQFF.

This clonotype has a handful of counts. The rearrangement links TRBV4-1 to TRBJ2-4, with D unresolved. The CDR3 is 18 residues long. From germline, CDR1 is MGHRA and CDR2 YSYEKL. Deletions cut 2 bases from V and 3 bases from J, with 20 bases between. The CDR3 DNA sequence: TGCGCCAGCAGCCAAATCCCTCTTTTATCGGCCGACAAAAACATTCAGTACTTC. Its translation: CASSQIPLLSADKNIQYF.

This clonotype was seen at least ten times. The chain combines TRBV4-1 with TRBJ1-1; D is uncertain. CDR3 length equals 16 residues. Germline V gives CDR1 MGHRA, CDR2 YSYEKL. Trimming stripped 0 bases from V and 1 base from J, with 12 bases between. Here the CDR3 DNA reads TGCGCCAGCAGCCAAGAATTTCCTGCAGGGAACACTGAAGCTTTCTTT. It translates to CASSQEFPAGNTEAFF.

This clonotype was picked up many times. V usage is TRBV28 and J usage is TRBJ1-5, with 7 positions matching TRBD1. V trimming: 6 bases; J trimming: 0 bases; junction bases outside the gene matches: 8. Germline-derived CDR1 and CDR2 are MDHEN and SYDVKM. The CDR3 sequence is 16 residues long. As DNA, the CDR3 is TGTGCCAGCAGGCCGGGACAGTATTATAGCAATCAGCCCCAGCATTTT. Protein sequence: CASRPGQYYSNQPQHF.